This TCR beta chain came from a study of T cell changes during pregnancy in multiple sclerosis. Assay: immunoSEQ multiplex PCR; the TCRdb copy retains only in-frame clones and omits some. The sample consists of some 120,000 clones, 90% to 95% of them appearing once. CDR1 and CDR2 (germline): DFQATT, SNEGSKA (reference sequence). V lost 5 bases and J lost 6, with 6 bases in between. The CDR3 covers 10 residues. This clonotype originated in a female donor with multiple sclerosis, enrolled in a pregnancy study. The rearrangement uses TRBV20-1 and TRBJ2-3; D not certain. The sequenced sample was peripheral blood, obtained before pregnancy. The CDR3 DNA reads as TGCAGTGCTCCCAGGGATACGCAGTATTTT. Translation: CSAPRDTQYF.